The entry that follows covers one T cell receptor (beta chain) sequence. The data are from a study of technical replicates of blood from a few donors. The CDR3 is made up of 13 amino acids. Germline-derived CDR1 and CDR2 are ENHRY and SYGVKD. Trimming stripped 3 bases from V and 6 bases from J, with 11 bases between. Sequencing used immunoSEQ multiplex PCR; TCRdb keeps in-frame clones, though not all of them. The sample contains fewer than 75,000 clones, approximately 88% of which appear only once. The V and J genes are TRBV10-3 and TRBJ1-1; D unclear. The clonotype comes from a human donor in good health. Some clones in this sample may be carry-over from other donors' samples. Material: PBMCs. In nucleotides, the CDR3 is TGTGCCATCAGTGATTCAATACAGCCTGAAGCTTTCTTT. Residues: CAISDSIQPEAFF.